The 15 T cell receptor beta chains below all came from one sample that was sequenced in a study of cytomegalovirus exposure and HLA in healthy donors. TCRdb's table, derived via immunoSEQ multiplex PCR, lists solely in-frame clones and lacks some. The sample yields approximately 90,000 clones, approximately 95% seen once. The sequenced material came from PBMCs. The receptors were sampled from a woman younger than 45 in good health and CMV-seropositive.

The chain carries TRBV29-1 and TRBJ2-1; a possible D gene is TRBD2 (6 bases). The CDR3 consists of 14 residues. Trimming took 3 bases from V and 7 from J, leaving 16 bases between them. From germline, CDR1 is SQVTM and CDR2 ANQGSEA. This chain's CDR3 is CSVELPPSENEQFF. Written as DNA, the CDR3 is TGCAGCGTTGAGCTCCCACCTAGCGAGAATGAGCAGTTCTTC.

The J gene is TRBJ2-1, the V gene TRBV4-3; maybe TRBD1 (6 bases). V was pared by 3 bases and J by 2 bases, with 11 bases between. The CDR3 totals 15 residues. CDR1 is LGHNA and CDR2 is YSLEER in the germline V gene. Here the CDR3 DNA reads TGCGCCAGCAGCCACATGACAGGCCCCTACAATGAGCAGTTCTTC. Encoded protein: CASSHMTGPYNEQFF.

As DNA, the CDR3 is TGTGCCAGCAGCGTAGTTGGCTCCAGTGAGCAGTTCTTC. As protein: CASSVVGSSEQFF. J is TRBJ2-1 and V is TRBV9; D call uncertain. The CDR3 totals 13 residues. Germline V gene data show CDR1 as SGDLS and CDR2 as YYNGEE. V lost 0 bases, J lost 9 bases, and 10 bases lay in between. The whole variable domain, filled in from reference TRBV9 and TRBJ2-1, reads DSGVTQTPKHLITATGQRVTLRCSPRSGDLSVYWYQQSLDQGLQFLIQYYNGEERAKGNILERFSAQQFPDLHSELNLSSLELGDSALYFCASSVVGSSEQFFGPGTRLTVL.

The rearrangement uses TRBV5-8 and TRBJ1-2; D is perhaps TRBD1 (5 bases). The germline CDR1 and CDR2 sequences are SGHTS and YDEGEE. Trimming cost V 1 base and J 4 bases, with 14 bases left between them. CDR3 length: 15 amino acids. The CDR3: CASSLTGGHFYGYTF. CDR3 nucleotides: TGTGCCAGCAGCTTGACAGGAGGGCATTTCTATGGCTACACCTTC.

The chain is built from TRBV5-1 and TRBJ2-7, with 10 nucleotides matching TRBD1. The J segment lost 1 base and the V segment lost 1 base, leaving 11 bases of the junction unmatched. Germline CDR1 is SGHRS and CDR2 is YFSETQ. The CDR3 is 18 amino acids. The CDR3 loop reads CASSLRDRGPSISYEQYF. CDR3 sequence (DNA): TGCGCCAGCAGCTTGAGGGACAGGGGCCCGTCCATATCCTACGAGCAGTACTTC.

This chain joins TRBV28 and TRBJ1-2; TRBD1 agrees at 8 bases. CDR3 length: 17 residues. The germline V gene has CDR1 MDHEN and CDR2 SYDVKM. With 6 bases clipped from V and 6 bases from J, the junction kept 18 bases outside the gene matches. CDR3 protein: CASRFLLRTGSKDGYTF. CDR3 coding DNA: TGTGCCAGCAGGTTTCTGCTAAGGACAGGGTCTAAGGATGGCTACACCTTC.

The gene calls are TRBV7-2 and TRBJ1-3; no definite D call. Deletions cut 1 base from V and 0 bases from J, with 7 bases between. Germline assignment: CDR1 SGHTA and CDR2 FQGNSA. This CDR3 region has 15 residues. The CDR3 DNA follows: TGTGCCAGCAGCTTAGTGCTTAGCTCTGGAAACACCATATATTTT. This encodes CASSLVLSSGNTIYF. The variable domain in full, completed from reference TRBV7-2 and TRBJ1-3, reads GAGVSQSPSNKVTEKGKDVELRCDPISGHTALYWYRQSLGQGLEFLIYFQGNSAPDKSGLPSDRFSAERTGGSVSTLTIQRTQQEDSAVYLCASSLVLSSGNTIYFGEGSWLTVV.

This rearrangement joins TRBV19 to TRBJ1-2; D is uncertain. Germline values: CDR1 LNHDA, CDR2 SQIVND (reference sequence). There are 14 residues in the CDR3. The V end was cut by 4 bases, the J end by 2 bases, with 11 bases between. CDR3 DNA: TGTGCCAGTAGTACAGACGGGAAGAACTATGGCTACACCTTC. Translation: CASSTDGKNYGYTF.

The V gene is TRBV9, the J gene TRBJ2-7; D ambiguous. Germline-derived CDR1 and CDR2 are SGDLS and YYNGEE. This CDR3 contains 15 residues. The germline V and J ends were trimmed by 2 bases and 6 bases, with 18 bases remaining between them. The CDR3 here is CASSVFEARVGEQYF. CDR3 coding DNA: TGTGCCAGCAGCGTCTTCGAGGCCCGGGTCGGCGAGCAGTACTTC. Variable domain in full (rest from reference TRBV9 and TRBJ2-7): DSGVTQTPKHLITATGQRVTLRCSPRSGDLSVYWYQQSLDQGLQFLIQYYNGEERAKGNILERFSAQQFPDLHSELNLSSLELGDSALYFCASSVFEARVGEQYFGPGTRLTVT.

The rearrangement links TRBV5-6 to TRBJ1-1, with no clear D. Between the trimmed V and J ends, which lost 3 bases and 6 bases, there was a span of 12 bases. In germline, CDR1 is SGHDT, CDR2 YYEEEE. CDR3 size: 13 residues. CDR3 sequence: CASSSKRQPEAFF. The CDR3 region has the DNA TGTGCCAGCAGCTCCAAAAGACAACCTGAAGCTTTCTTT. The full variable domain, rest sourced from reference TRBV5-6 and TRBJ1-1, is DAGVTQSPTHLIKTRGQQVTLRCSPKSGHDTVSWYQQALGQGPQFIFQYYEEEERQRGNFPDRFSGHQFPNYSSELNVNALLLGDSALYLCASSSKRQPEAFFGQGTRLTVV.

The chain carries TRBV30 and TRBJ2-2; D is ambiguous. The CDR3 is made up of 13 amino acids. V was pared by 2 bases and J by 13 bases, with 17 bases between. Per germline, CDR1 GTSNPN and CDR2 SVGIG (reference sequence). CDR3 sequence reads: CAWSNVRRPGLFF. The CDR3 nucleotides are TGTGCCTGGAGTAACGTCAGACGCCCGGGGCTGTTTTTT.

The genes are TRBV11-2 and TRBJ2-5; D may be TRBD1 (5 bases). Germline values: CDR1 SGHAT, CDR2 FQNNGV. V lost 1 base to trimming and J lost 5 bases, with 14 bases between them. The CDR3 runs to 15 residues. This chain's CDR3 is CASSLGLRDGETQYF. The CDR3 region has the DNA TGTGCCAGCAGCTTAGGGCTCAGGGATGGGGAGACCCAGTACTTC.

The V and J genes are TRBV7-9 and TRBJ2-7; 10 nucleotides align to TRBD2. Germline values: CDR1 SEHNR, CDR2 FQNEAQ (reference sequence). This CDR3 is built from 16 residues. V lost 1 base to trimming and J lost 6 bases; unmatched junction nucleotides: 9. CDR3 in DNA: TGTGCCAGCAGCTTAGTTCTAGCGGGAGCCCACGGCGAGCAGTACTTC. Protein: CASSLVLAGAHGEQYF.

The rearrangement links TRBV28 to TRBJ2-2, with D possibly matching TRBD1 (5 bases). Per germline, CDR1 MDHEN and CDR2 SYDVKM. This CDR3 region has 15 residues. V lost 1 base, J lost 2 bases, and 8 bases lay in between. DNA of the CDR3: TGTGCCAGCAGTTTATTACAGGTTAACACCGGGGAGCTGTTTTTT. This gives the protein CASSLLQVNTGELFF.

Here the CDR3 reads CASGRSGNTIYF. CDR3 in DNA: TGTGCCAGCGGGAGATCTGGAAACACCATATATTTT. The genes are TRBV6-5 and TRBJ1-3; D not resolved. CDR1 and CDR2 (germline): MNHEY, SVGAGI. Trimming cost V 8 bases and J 1 base, with 6 bases left between them. The CDR3 is 12 residues long.